These 28 T cell receptor beta chains were sequenced from one sample in a study of T cells after yellow fever vaccination. TCRdb called the 5' RACE reads again in MiXCR, with one record for every CDR3 protein. The table has a few hundred thousand distinct CDR3 sequences, 8.7% seen once. The input for sequencing was CD4+ T cells sorted from PBMCs, taken 5 days after the yellow fever booster vaccination. The origin of the receptors is a man younger than 35 who received the YFV17D yellow fever vaccine.

V gene TRBV11-2 combines with J gene TRBJ2-5, with 7 bases identical to TRBD2. Germline V lookup: CDR1 SGHAT, CDR2 FQNNGV. There are 14 residues in the CDR3. V lost 6 bases, J lost 2 bases, and 6 bases stayed unmatched. The CDR3 is CASRPPAGQETQYF. The CDR3 DNA sequence: TGTGCCAGCAGACCCCCAGCGGGACAAGAGACCCAGTACTTC.

The chain employs TRBV12-5 and TRBJ1-4; D is perhaps TRBD1 (6 bases). V lost 1 base, J lost 8 bases, and 14 bases lay in between. The CDR3 length is 15 residues. CDR1 LGHNT and CDR2 FRNRAP come from the germline V gene. CDR3 sequence reads: CASGLGGAGGEKLFF. CDR3 coding DNA: TGTGCTAGTGGTTTGGGGGGGGCCGGAGGGGAAAAACTGTTTTTT. Full variable domain (remainder filled in from reference TRBV12-5 and TRBJ1-4): DARVTQTPRHKVTEMGQEVTMRCQPILGHNTVFWYRQTMMQGLELLAYFRNRAPLDDSGMPKDRFSAEMPDATLATLKIQPSEPRDSAVYFCASGLGGAGGEKLFFGSGTQLSVL.

The rearrangement uses TRBV3-1 and TRBJ2-2; perhaps TRBD1 as D (5 bases). CDR1 and CDR2 from the germline V gene are LGHDT and YNNKEL (reference sequence). V was trimmed by 5 bases and J by 4 bases, leaving 11 bases between them. The length of the CDR3 is 14 residues. The CDR3 here is CASSFVGVTGELFF. The CDR3 DNA is TGTGCCAGCAGCTTTGTAGGGGTCACCGGGGAGCTGTTTTTT.

V is TRBV18 and J is TRBJ2-5, with D possibly TRBD1 on 6 matching bases. The CDR3 spans 16 residues. Trimming pared 0 bases from V and 1 base from J, leaving 12 bases between. Looked up from germline, CDR1 is KGHSH and CDR2 is LQKENI. CDR3 sequence reads: CASSPPRLQGQETQYF. The CDR3 coding sequence is TGTGCCAGCTCACCACCACGTTTACAGGGCCAAGAGACCCAGTACTTC.

The gene calls are TRBV6-2 or TRBV6-3 and TRBJ2-7; a possible D gene is TRBD1 (6 bases). There are 13 residues in the CDR3. V was trimmed by 8 bases and J by 3 bases, leaving 14 bases between them. Germline V gene data show CDR1 as MNHEY and CDR2 as SVGEGT. CDR3 residues: CASSIWGRYEQYV. CDR3 DNA: TGTGCCAGCTCCATATGGGGGCGCTACGAGCAGTACGTC.

This clonotype was detected a few times. The chain is built from TRBV5-1 and TRBJ2-7; 10 bases line up with TRBD1. CDR1 is SGHRS, CDR2 YFSETQ, per germline. This CDR3 region has 15 residues. With 3 bases clipped from V and 7 bases from J, the junction kept 10 bases outside the gene matches. This CDR3 is CASSSGTGVRFEQYF. The CDR3 coding sequence is TGCGCCAGCAGCTCCGGGACAGGGGTCCGTTTTGAGCAGTACTTC. Full variable domain (outside the CDR3, taken from reference TRBV5-1 and TRBJ2-7): KAGVTQTPRYLIKTRGQQVTLSCSPISGHRSVSWYQQTPGQGLQFLFEYFSETQRNKGNFPGRFSGRQFSNSRSEMNVSTLELGDSALYLCASSSGTGVRFEQYFGPGTRLTVT.

This clonotype has more than one count but fewer than ten. The chain joins TRBV7-8 to TRBJ2-7, with 8 positions matching TRBD2. CDR3 length: 14 amino acids. Germline CDR1 and CDR2: SGHVS and FQNEAQ. J lost 6 bases, V lost 3 bases, and 7 bases had no gene match. In nucleotides, the CDR3 is TGTGCCAGCAGCTTGTCTGCGGGAGGAACCGAGCAGTACGTC. This gives the protein CASSLSAGGTEQYV.

The chain couples TRBV7-3 to TRBJ2-7, with unresolved D. Germline V CDR1 and CDR2: SGHTA, FQGTGA. V shed 4 bases and J shed 3 bases, with 10 bases lying between them. The CDR3 has 13 residues. The CDR3 DNA follows: TGTGCCAGCAGCTACGGACCGAACTACGAGCAGTACTTC. Translation gives CASSYGPNYEQYF.

There are a few counts of this clonotype. The rearrangement uses TRBV21-1 and TRBJ2-5; TRBD2 is taken as the D call from the table, unchecked against the DNA. TRBV21-1 is described as a pseudogene. The CDR3 is made up of 15 amino acids. The CDR3 DNA reads TGTGCCAGCAGCAAGGAACTAGCGACACAAGAGACCCAGTACTTC. Translated: CASSKELATQETQYF.

This clonotype was observed at least ten times. J is TRBJ2-5 and V is TRBV12-3 or TRBV12-4, with TRBD1 identical over 7 bases. The CDR3 consists of 13 residues. V lost 7 bases, J lost 2 bases, and 4 bases stayed unmatched. CDR3 protein: CASIGTVQETQYF. DNA of the CDR3: TGTGCCAGCATTGGGACAGTACAAGAGACCCAGTACTTC.

This clonotype has a handful of counts. J is TRBJ1-5 and V is TRBV12-3 or TRBV12-4, with D maybe TRBD1 (6 bases). The CDR3 runs 15 residues. The V end lost 6 bases, the J end lost 5 bases, and 17 bases lay between the germline ends. The CDR3 here is CASSLRGVRYQPQHF. The CDR3 DNA is TGTGCCAGCAGCCTCAGGGGAGTGCGATATCAGCCCCAGCATTTT.

This clonotype has a count of ten or more. V gene TRBV12-3 or TRBV12-4 combines with J gene TRBJ1-5; D is unclear. V lost 6 bases, J lost 6 bases, and 18 bases lay in between. The CDR3 has 15 residues. The CDR3 loop reads CASSLGVMGSQPQHF. In DNA, the CDR3 is TGTGCCAGCAGCCTGGGAGTTATGGGAAGTCAGCCCCAGCATTTT.

This chain's CDR3 is CASSPGTGHLGEQYF. The CDR3 bases are TGTGCCAGCTCACCAGGGACGGGGCACCTTGGGGAGCAGTACTTC. The chain employs TRBV18 and TRBJ2-7; D might be TRBD1 or TRBD2, each matching 5 bases. The CDR3 is 15 residues long. Per germline, CDR1 KGHSH and CDR2 LQKENI. The ends were cut back, 2 bases at V and 7 bases at J, with 18 bases in the middle.

The chain combines TRBV10-3 with TRBJ1-1; D gene uncertain. The CDR3 runs to 12 residues. Between the trimmed V and J ends, which lost 4 bases and 1 base, there was a span of 4 bases. Germline CDR1 is ENHRY and CDR2 is SYGVKD. DNA of the CDR3: TGTGCCATCAGTGGGAGGAACACTGAAGCTTTCTTT. Residues: CAISGRNTEAFF.

This clonotype has just a few counts. The CDR3 loop reads CASRIRTLNEKLFF. CDR3 coding DNA: TGTGCCAGCCGAATCCGGACATTAAATGAAAAACTGTTTTTT. This chain links TRBV11-3 with TRBJ1-4; a weak D match, TRBD1 (5 bases). V lost 8 bases to trimming and J lost 5 bases, with 15 bases between them. This CDR3 comprises 14 residues. Germline values: CDR1 SGHNT, CDR2 YENEEA.

This clonotype appeared many times. The rearrangement joins TRBV7-6 to TRBJ2-2; D unresolved. Looked up from germline, CDR1 is SGHVS and CDR2 is FNYEAQ. The ends were cut back, 2 bases at V and 8 bases at J, with 6 bases in the middle. CDR3 length equals 12 residues. The CDR3: CASSLILGELFF. DNA for the CDR3: TGTGCCAGCAGCTTAATTCTAGGGGAGCTGTTTTTT. Looking up the rest from reference TRBV7-6 and TRBJ2-2 gives the full variable domain: GAGVSQSPRYKVTKRGQDVALRCDPISGHVSLYWYRQALGQGPEFLTYFNYEAQQDKSGLPNDRFSAERPEGSISTLTIQRTEQRDSAMYRCASSLILGELFFGEGSRLTVL.

The chain has TRBV9 and TRBJ2-3; D is possibly TRBD1 or TRBD2 (5 bases each). The CDR3 is 16 residues long. Per the germline V gene, CDR1 is SGDLS and CDR2 is YYNGEE. V was clipped by 4 bases and J by 0 bases, with 15 bases between them. The CDR3 DNA follows: TGTGCCAGCAGCCCCGGTCGGGACCCTAGCACAGATACGCAGTATTTT. This codes for CASSPGRDPSTDTQYF.

Many counts were recorded for this clonotype. The V gene is TRBV20-1, the J gene TRBJ2-1; 9 bases are shared with TRBD1. V was clipped by 6 bases and J by 7 bases; unmatched bases: 13. The CDR3 runs 15 residues. CDR1 DFQATT and CDR2 SNEGSKA come from the germline V gene (reference sequence). The CDR3 spells CSARIPGQGRNEQFF. The DNA for the CDR3 is TGCAGTGCGAGGATTCCGGGACAGGGTAGAAATGAGCAGTTCTTC.

This clonotype was seen at least ten times. This chain connects TRBV5-1 to TRBJ2-4; TRBD2 matches 10 bases. Losses at the gene ends were 4 bases for V and 1 base for J; bases not matched to a gene: 8. The germline gives CDR1 SGHRS, CDR2 YFSETQ. This CDR3 is built from 17 residues. DNA for the CDR3: TGCGCCAGCAGCACGGAAAGCGGGGGGGCTGCCAAAAACATTCAGTACTTC. Translation: CASSTESGGAAKNIQYF.

V gene TRBV6-6 combines with J gene TRBJ2-1; 8 bases map to TRBD2. Germline V lookup: CDR1 MNHNY, CDR2 SVGAGI (reference sequence). CDR3 size: 14 residues. The V gene end was trimmed by 6 bases and the J gene end by 7 bases; junction bases not matched to a gene: 8. The CDR3 is CASRPGGSRNEQFF. The CDR3 DNA reads as TGTGCCAGCAGGCCGGGGGGGAGTAGGAATGAGCAGTTCTTC.

This clonotype has at least ten counts. The chain uses TRBV10-3 and TRBJ2-3; TRBD2 is a possible D gene (7 bases). Germline CDR1 and CDR2: ENHRY and SYGVKD. The CDR3 extends over 16 amino acids. The V end was cut by 5 bases, the J end by 2 bases, with 17 bases between. CDR3 nucleotide sequence: TGTGCCATCAGTAGGAAAGGGGCGGGGGCCACAGATACGCAGTATTTT. Its protein product is CAISRKGAGATDTQYF.

The chain joins TRBV7-9 to TRBJ1-1, with 8 bases lining up with TRBD1. The CDR3 is made up of 14 amino acids. Germline V CDR1 and CDR2: SEHNR, FQNEAQ (reference sequence). Trimming cost V 3 bases and J 6 bases; bases outside gene matches: 6. The CDR3 DNA reads TGTGCCAGCAGCTTGACAGGGGCGGGGGCTGAAGCTTTCTTT. This translates into CASSLTGAGAEAFF.

This clonotype was picked up many times. The chain couples TRBV27 to TRBJ1-2; the D is unclear. Looked up from germline, CDR1 is MNHEY and CDR2 is SMNVEV (reference sequence). The CDR3 is 13 residues long. Deletions cut 4 bases from V and 3 bases from J, with 9 bases between. CDR3 sequence (DNA): TGTGCCAGCAGTTCCAGACGGGACTATGGCTACACCTTC. As protein: CASSSRRDYGYTF.

This clonotype was counted many times. The rearrangement uses TRBV5-6 and TRBJ1-5; 7 positions match TRBD1. The CDR3 runs 13 residues. Losses at the gene ends were 4 bases for V and 5 bases for J; bases not matched to a gene: 3. The V gene's germline CDR1 is SGHDT and CDR2 YYEEEE. CDR3 DNA sequence: TGTGCCAGCAGCGCCGACAGGGATCAGCCCCAGCATTTT. Translated: CASSADRDQPQHF.

This chain joins TRBV5-1 and TRBJ2-5; D unresolved. V was cut by 0 bases and J by 6 bases, with 15 bases left in between. Looked up from germline, CDR1 is SGHRS and CDR2 is YFSETQ. This CDR3 is 15 amino acids long. The CDR3 region is CASSLELGMGKTQYF. The CDR3 nucleotides read TGCGCCAGCAGCTTGGAGCTCGGTATGGGAAAGACCCAGTACTTC. The variable domain in full, completed from reference TRBV5-1 and TRBJ2-5, reads KAGVTQTPRYLIKTRGQQVTLSCSPISGHRSVSWYQQTPGQGLQFLFEYFSETQRNKGNFPGRFSGRQFSNSRSEMNVSTLELGDSALYLCASSLELGMGKTQYFGPGTRLLVL.

This chain connects TRBV7-2 to TRBJ2-2; no clear D. The CDR3 has 14 residues. CDR1 SGHTA and CDR2 FQGNSA come from the germline V gene. Trimming left V 1 base short and J 7 bases short, with 10 bases between. The CDR3: CASSLDWSGGELFF. The CDR3 nucleotides read TGTGCCAGCAGCTTAGACTGGTCGGGCGGGGAGCTGTTTTTT.

The chain joins TRBV11-1 to TRBJ2-2; 8 nucleotides align to TRBD1. CDR1 is SGHAT, CDR2 FQDESV, per germline (reference sequence). Trimming cost V 5 bases and J 5 bases; bases outside gene matches: 7. The CDR3 loop spans 15 amino acids. This CDR3 is CASSPRTGRTGELFF. CDR3 nucleotide sequence: TGTGCCAGCAGCCCTCGGACAGGGAGGACCGGGGAGCTGTTTTTT.

V gene TRBV20-1 combines with J gene TRBJ2-4; D gene uncertain. Germline V lookup: CDR1 DFQATT, CDR2 SNEGSKA (reference sequence). The CDR3 runs to 15 residues. The V gene lost 0 bases and the J gene lost 2 bases, with 11 bases spanning the gap. The CDR3 loop is CSARETAASKNIQYF. For the CDR3, the DNA is TGCAGTGCTAGAGAAACAGCTGCGTCCAAAAACATTCAGTACTTC.